A selection of T cell receptor beta chains follows, all from one sample in a study of beta chain features in type 1 diabetes. Assay used: immunoSEQ multiplex PCR; TCRdb lists only in-frame clones, some missing. The sample shows around 360,000 clones, about 12% of them seen only once. Sequenced sample: naive CD4+ T cells from blood. These receptors all stem from a woman aged 18-29 years with type 1 diabetes. Each CDR3 is given with its conserved first and last residue. D genes are given only for firm matches. Size tells how often a clone was seen (once, few, many) or the class of an expanded clone, and some rows leave it out.

size: few
J: TRBJ1-6
D: TRBD1
V: TRBV25-1
DNA: TGTGCCAGCACCGGACAGGGGTGGTATTCACCCCTCCACTTT
CDR3: CASTGQGWYSPLHF

size: few
J: TRBJ2-7
D: NA
V: TRBV11-3
DNA: TGTGCCAGCAGCTTCGCGGAACTCTACGAGCAGTACTTC
CDR3: CASSFAELYEQYF

size: few
J: TRBJ1-2
D: NA
V: TRBV28
DNA: TGTGCCAGCAGTTTAGGGACACCCTATGGCTACACCTTC
CDR3: CASSLGTPYGYTF

size: few
J: TRBJ2-2
D: NA
V: TRBV5-5
DNA: TGTGCCAGCAGCTTGGGCGGCCGGACCGGGGAGCTGTTTTTT
CDR3: CASSLGGRTGELFF

size: few
J: TRBJ2-7
D: NA
V: TRBV29-1
DNA: TGCAGCGTTGGACGCATTTTGGGAGACGAGCAGTACTTC
CDR3: CSVGRILGDEQYF

size: NA
J: TRBJ2-5
D: NA
V: TRBV5-1
DNA: TGCGCCAGCAGCTTCCGATCGAACACAGGAGAGACCCAGTACTTC
CDR3: CASSFRSNTGETQYF

size: NA
J: TRBJ2-5
D: TRBD2
V: TRBV28
DNA: TGTGCCAGCAGTTTACCCGGACTAGCGGGAAGAGAGACCCAGTACTTC
CDR3: CASSLPGLAGRETQYF

size: few
J: TRBJ2-5
D: NA
V: TRBV4-1
DNA: TGCGCCAGCAGCCAAGACCCCGCAGGGGCCTTGGAGACCCAGTACTTC
CDR3: CASSQDPAGALETQYF

size: NA
J: TRBJ1-2
D: NA
V: TRBV9
DNA: TGTGCCAGCAGCGTAGGCTCGGGAGGGGGCTATGGCTACACCTTC
CDR3: CASSVGSGGGYGYTF

size: NA
J: TRBJ1-1
D: TRBD1
V: TRBV16
DNA: TGTGCCAGCAGCCAATCGCAGGGGGCAACTGAAGCTTTCTTT
CDR3: CASSQSQGATEAFF